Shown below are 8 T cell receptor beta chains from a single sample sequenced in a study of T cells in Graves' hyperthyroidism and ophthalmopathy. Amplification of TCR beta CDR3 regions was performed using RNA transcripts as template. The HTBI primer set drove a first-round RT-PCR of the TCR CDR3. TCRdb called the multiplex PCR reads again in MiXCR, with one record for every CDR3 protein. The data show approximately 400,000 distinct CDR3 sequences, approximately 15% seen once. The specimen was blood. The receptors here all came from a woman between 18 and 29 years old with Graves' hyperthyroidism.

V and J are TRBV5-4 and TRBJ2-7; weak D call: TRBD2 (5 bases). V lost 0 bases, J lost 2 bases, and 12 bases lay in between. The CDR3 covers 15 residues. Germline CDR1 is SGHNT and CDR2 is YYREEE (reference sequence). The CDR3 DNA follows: TGTGCCAGCAGCTTGGAACCGGGGAACCCCTACGAGCAGTACTTC. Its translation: CASSLEPGNPYEQYF.

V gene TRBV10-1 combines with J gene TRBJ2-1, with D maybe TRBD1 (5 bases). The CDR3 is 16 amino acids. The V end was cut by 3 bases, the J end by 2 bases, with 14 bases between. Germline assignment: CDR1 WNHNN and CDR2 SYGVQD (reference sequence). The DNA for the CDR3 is TGCGCCAGCAGTGATGGGATAGCAGGGCCCTACAATGAGCAGTTCTTC. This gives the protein CASSDGIAGPYNEQFF.

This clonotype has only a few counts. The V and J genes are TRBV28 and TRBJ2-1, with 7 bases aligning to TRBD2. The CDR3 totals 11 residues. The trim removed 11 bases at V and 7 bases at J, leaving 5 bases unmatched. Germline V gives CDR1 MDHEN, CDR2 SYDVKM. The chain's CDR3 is CAGGVSNEQFF. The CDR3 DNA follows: TGTGCCGGGGGGGTTTCTAATGAGCAGTTCTTC.

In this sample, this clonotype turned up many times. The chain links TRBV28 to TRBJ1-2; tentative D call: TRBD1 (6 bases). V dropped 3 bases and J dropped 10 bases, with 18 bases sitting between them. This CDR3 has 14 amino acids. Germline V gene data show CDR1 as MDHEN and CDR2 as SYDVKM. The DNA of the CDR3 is TGTGCCAGCAGTTTTTCCCAACCGGACAGAATCTACACCTTC. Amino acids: CASSFSQPDRIYTF.

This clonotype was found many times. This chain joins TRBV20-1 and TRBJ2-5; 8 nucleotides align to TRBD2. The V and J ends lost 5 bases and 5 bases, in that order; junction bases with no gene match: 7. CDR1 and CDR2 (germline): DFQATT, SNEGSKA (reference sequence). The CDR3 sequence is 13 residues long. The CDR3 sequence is CSAGNGGAETQYF. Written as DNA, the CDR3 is TGCAGTGCTGGGAACGGGGGGGCTGAGACCCAGTACTTC.

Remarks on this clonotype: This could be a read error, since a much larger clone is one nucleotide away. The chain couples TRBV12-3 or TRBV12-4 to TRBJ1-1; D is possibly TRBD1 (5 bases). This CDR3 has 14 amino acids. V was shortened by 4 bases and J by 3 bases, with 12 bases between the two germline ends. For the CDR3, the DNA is TGTGCCAGCAGTTCTGGGACGGCGGACACTGAAGCTTTCTTT. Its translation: CASSSGTADTEAFF.

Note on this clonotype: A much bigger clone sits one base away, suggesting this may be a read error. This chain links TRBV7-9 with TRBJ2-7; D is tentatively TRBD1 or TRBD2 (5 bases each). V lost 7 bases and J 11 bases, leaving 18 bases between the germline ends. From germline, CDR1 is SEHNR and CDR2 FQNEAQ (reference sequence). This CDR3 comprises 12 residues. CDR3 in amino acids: CASNLVQGEKYF. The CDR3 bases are TGTGCCAGCAACCTGGTTCAGGGAGAGAAGTACTTC.

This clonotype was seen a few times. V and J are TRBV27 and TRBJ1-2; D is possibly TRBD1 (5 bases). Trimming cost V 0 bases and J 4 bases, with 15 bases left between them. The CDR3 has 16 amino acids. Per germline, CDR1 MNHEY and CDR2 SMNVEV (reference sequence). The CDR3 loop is CASSLSRGEIPYGYTF. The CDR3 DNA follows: TGTGCCAGCAGTTTATCGCGGGGGGAAATACCCTATGGCTACACCTTC.